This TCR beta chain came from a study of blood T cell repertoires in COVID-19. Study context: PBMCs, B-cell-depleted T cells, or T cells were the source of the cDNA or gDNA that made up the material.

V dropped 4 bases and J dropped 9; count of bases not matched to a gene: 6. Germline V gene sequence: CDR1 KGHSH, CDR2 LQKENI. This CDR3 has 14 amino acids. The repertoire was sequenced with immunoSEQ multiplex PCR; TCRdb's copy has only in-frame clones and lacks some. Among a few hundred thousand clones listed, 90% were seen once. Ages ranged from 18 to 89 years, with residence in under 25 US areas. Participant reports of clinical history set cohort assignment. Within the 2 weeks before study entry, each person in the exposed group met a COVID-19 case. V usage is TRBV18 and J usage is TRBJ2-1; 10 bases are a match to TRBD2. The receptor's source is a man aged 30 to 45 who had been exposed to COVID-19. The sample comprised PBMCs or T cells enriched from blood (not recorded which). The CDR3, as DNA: TGTGCCAGCTCACTTACGACTAGCGGGTTTGAGCAGTTCTTC. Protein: CASSLTTSGFEQFF.